The clone carrying this T cell receptor beta chain has a handful of counts. Its antigen is currently unknown. Over several immunoSEQ plates, each subset's genomic DNA was distributed in even portions. Unsorted PBMC samples were amplified in replicate PCRs containing 300 ng DNA, tens of thousands of T cell genomes. Method: immunoSEQ multiplex PCR; TCRdb's copy keeps in-frame clones and lacks some. The profile shows about 490,000 clones, more than 75% of them singletons. These data come from a study of shared clonotypes between healthy human individuals. Study conclusions and caveats: Few donors restricted represented genetic and exposure-history diversity.

This CDR3 has 13 amino acids. V was pared by 0 bases and J by 7 bases, with 12 bases between. Germline lookup yields CDR1 GTSNPN and CDR2 SVGIG (reference sequence). Sequences were obtained from PBMCs. The origin of this receptor is a woman aged 40 to 50 in good health. Some clones in this sample may be carry-over from other donors' samples. V usage is TRBV30 and J usage is TRBJ1-2, with D possibly matching TRBD1 (6 bases). CDR3 loop: CAWSVKQGGGYTF. The CDR3 DNA reads TGTGCCTGGAGTGTAAAACAGGGAGGTGGCTACACCTTC.